The 27 T cell receptor beta chains given below trace back to one sample, sequenced in a study of blood T cell repertoires in COVID-19. Sequencing was performed with immunoSEQ multiplex PCR; in TCRdb, only in-frame clones are kept and a portion is missing. The data show 100,000 to 150,000 clones, with about four fifths seen just once and 5.9% held by the top ten. The sample taken for sequencing was peripheral blood. The receptors derive from an elderly man with active or convalescent COVID-19.

This chain uses TRBV6-5 with TRBJ1-5, with D perhaps matching TRBD1 (6 bases). The CDR3 covers 13 residues. The V end lost 10 bases, the J end lost 4 bases, and 14 bases lay between the germline ends. The V gene's germline CDR1 is MNHEY and CDR2 SVGAGI. The CDR3 nucleotides read TGTGCCACCCAAGGGGGTCTAAATCAGCCCCAGCATTTT. Its translation: CATQGGLNQPQHF.

The chain employs TRBV5-8 and TRBJ2-7, with D possibly matching TRBD1 (6 bases). Trimming took off 4 bases at V and 2 bases at J, with 19 bases between the two ends. The length of the CDR3 is 16 residues. CDR1 and CDR2 from the germline V gene are SGHTS and YDEGEE. The CDR3 sequence is CASSPGQLERPYEQYF. The CDR3 DNA reads as TGTGCCAGCAGCCCAGGACAGTTAGAACGACCCTACGAGCAGTACTTC.

This chain connects TRBV3-1 (or the pseudogene TRBV3-2) to TRBJ1-6; 7 nucleotides align to TRBD1. The CDR3 contains 14 residues. The ends lost 6 bases at V and 7 bases at J; junction bases unmatched: 6. CDR1 is LGHDT, CDR2 YNNKEL, per germline (reference sequence). CDR3 in DNA: TGTGCCAGCAGTCCGACAGGGATGAATTCACCCCTCCACTTT. This sequence encodes CASSPTGMNSPLHF.

The V call is TRBV4-3, the J call TRBJ1-1; D possibly corresponds to TRBD1 (6 bases). The length of the CDR3 is 15 residues. CDR1 LGHNA and CDR2 YSLEER come from the germline V gene. Trimming left V 4 bases short and J 3 bases short, with 15 bases between. The CDR3 protein is CASSRGQGGYTEAFF. In DNA, the CDR3 is TGCGCCAGCAGCCGGGGGCAAGGGGGTTACACTGAAGCTTTCTTT.

The rearrangement joins TRBV11-2 to TRBJ2-2, with D maybe TRBD2 (7 bases). Trimming removed 8 bases from V and 6 bases from J, with 16 bases in between. Per the germline V gene, CDR1 is SGHAT and CDR2 is FQNNGV. The CDR3 is 14 amino acids. The CDR3 spells CASEGGLKPGELFF. The CDR3 nucleotides read TGTGCCAGCGAGGGGGGGCTTAAGCCCGGGGAGCTGTTTTTT.

The chain recombines TRBV19 with TRBJ1-5; D might be TRBD1 (5 bases). This CDR3 spans 13 amino acids. V lost 7 bases, J lost 6 bases, and 13 bases lay in between. Germline V gives CDR1 LNHDA, CDR2 SQIVND (reference sequence). For the CDR3, the DNA is TGTGCCAGTACCGCGACAGCGGGTCAGCCCCAGCATTTT. Translation: CASTATAGQPQHF.

The V and J genes are TRBV1 and TRBJ2-1; the table assigns TRBD2, which was not confirmed against the DNA. TRBV1 is recorded as a pseudogene. This CDR3 is 15 amino acids long. The CDR3 here is CTSSQGTIGRDEQFF. The CDR3 DNA is TGCACCAGCAGCCAGGGGACTATTGGACGGGATGAGCAGTTCTTC.

This clone was seen a few times. The V gene is TRBV14, the J gene TRBJ1-2; no firm D call. The germline V gene has CDR1 SGHDN and CDR2 FVKESK. Trimming left V 1 base short and J 5 bases short, with 8 bases between. The CDR3 is made up of 13 amino acids. CDR3 coding DNA: TGTGCCAGCAGCCAAGGGCGGGTATATGGCTACACCTTC. Translation gives CASSQGRVYGYTF.

Notes on this clone: One base away lies a much larger clone, so this may be a sequencing read error. The rearrangement links TRBV4-3 to TRBJ2-7; a possible D gene is TRBD1 (5 bases). The germline CDR1 and CDR2 sequences are LGHNA and YSLEER. The CDR3 loop spans 14 amino acids. CDR3 in DNA: TGCGTCAGCAGCCAAGATAGGGGCTGGTACGAGCAGTACTTC. It yields the protein CVSSQDRGWYEQYF.

V gene TRBV12-3 or TRBV12-4 combines with J gene TRBJ1-3, with 7 bases aligning to TRBD1. This CDR3 has 12 amino acids. The CDR3 bases are TGTGCGACAGGGAGCTCTGGAAACACCATATATTTT. It yields the protein CATGSSGNTIYF.

The chain recombines TRBV5-4 with TRBJ2-5; 13 bases align to TRBD2. Germline V gene data show CDR1 as SGHNT and CDR2 as YYREEE (reference sequence). Trimming took 3 bases from V and 5 from J; bases not matched to a gene: 4. CDR3 length: 15 amino acids. As DNA, the CDR3 is TGTGCCAGCAGCTCACCGGGACTAGCGGGGGAGACCCAGTACTTC. This translates into CASSSPGLAGETQYF.

V is TRBV30 and J is TRBJ1-2, with TRBD1 identical over 8 bases. V shed 3 bases and J 4 bases; nucleotides not matched to a gene: 7. Per germline, CDR1 GTSNPN and CDR2 SVGIG (reference sequence). The CDR3 is 14 amino acids. The CDR3 DNA is TGTGCCTGGAGGAGTTTCGACAGGGGCTATGGCTACACCTTC. This translates into CAWRSFDRGYGYTF.

The chain joins TRBV3-1 (or the pseudogene TRBV3-2) to TRBJ1-2; unclear D gene. V lost 6 bases, J lost 2 bases, and 13 bases lay in between. This CDR3 spans 14 amino acids. Germline CDR1 is LGHDT and CDR2 is YNNKEL (reference sequence). CDR3 nucleotide sequence: TGTGCCAGCAGGGCAACCGGGGAAAACTATGGCTACACCTTC. Its protein product is CASRATGENYGYTF.

This sequence joins TRBV3-1 (or the pseudogene TRBV3-2) and TRBJ2-2, with D tentatively TRBD1 (5 bases). This CDR3 spans 17 amino acids. Germline V gene sequence: CDR1 LGHDT, CDR2 YNNKEL (reference sequence). V lost 1 base and J 0 bases, leaving 12 bases between the germline ends. CDR3 nucleotides: TGTGCCAGCAGCCAAGTGGTATGGGGCGCGAACACCGGGGAGCTGTTTTTT. Its protein product is CASSQVVWGANTGELFF.

V gene TRBV3-1 (or the pseudogene TRBV3-2) combines with J gene TRBJ2-3; maybe TRBD2 (5 bases). Trimming took off 0 bases at V and 2 bases at J, with 12 bases between the two ends. CDR1 LGHDT and CDR2 YNNKEL come from the germline V gene (reference sequence). There are 16 residues in the CDR3. The CDR3 spells CASSQDGAAYTDTQYF. CDR3 bases: TGTGCCAGCAGCCAAGATGGAGCGGCTTACACAGATACGCAGTATTTT.

J is TRBJ1-6 and V is TRBV5-1; 11 positions agree with TRBD1. With 4 bases clipped from V and 0 bases from J, the junction kept 3 bases outside the gene matches. The germline CDR1 and CDR2 sequences are SGHRS and YFSETQ. This CDR3 is built from 17 residues. The DNA of the CDR3 is TGCGCCAGCAGCAGTGGGACAGGGGGCTCCTATAATTCACCCCTCCACTTT. Its translation is CASSSGTGGSYNSPLHF.

This clone was seen once. The V call is TRBV27, the J call TRBJ1-1, with a possible D match to TRBD1 (6 bases). V lost 6 bases and J lost 0, with 20 bases in between. The germline V gene has CDR1 MNHEY and CDR2 SMNVEV (reference sequence). This CDR3 has 17 amino acids. The CDR3 reads CASREAGARRMNTEAFF. As DNA, the CDR3 is TGTGCCAGCAGGGAAGCGGGGGCGAGAAGAATGAACACTGAAGCTTTCTTT.

The chain links TRBV7-8 to TRBJ2-5; 13 nucleotides line up with TRBD2. The CDR3 is 16 residues long. Germline CDR1 SGHVS, CDR2 FQNEAQ. V lost 6 bases to trimming and J lost 2 bases; unmatched junction nucleotides: 6. The CDR3 protein is CASSLRTSGGQETQYF. The CDR3 DNA sequence: TGTGCCAGCAGTCTTAGGACTAGCGGGGGACAAGAGACCCAGTACTTC.

The V and J genes are TRBV6-2 or TRBV6-3 and TRBJ2-3, with TRBD2 matching 12 bases. This CDR3 has 16 amino acids. Germline values: CDR1 MNHEY, CDR2 SVGEGT. V trimming: 5 bases; J trimming: 4 bases; junction bases outside the gene matches: 7. CDR3 coding DNA: TGTGCCAGCAGTCCAAGACTAGCGGGGGTGTCAGATACGCAGTATTTT. Translating gives CASSPRLAGVSDTQYF.

The CDR3 protein is CATSDTPSTGPQETQYF. In DNA form, the CDR3 reads TGTGCCACCAGTGATACCCCCTCGACAGGTCCCCAAGAGACCCAGTACTTC. The chain employs TRBV24-1 and TRBJ2-5; D is perhaps TRBD1 (6 bases). Deletions cut 3 bases from V and 1 base from J, with 17 bases between. The germline V gene has CDR1 KGHDR and CDR2 SFDVKD. This CDR3 region has 17 residues.

CDR3 protein: CASSQGQGGETQYF. As DNA, the CDR3 is TGCGCCAGCAGCCAAGGACAGGGAGGAGAGACCCAGTACTTC. This chain joins TRBV4-1 and TRBJ2-5; tentative D call: TRBD1 (7 bases). The CDR3 has 14 residues. CDR1 and CDR2 (germline): MGHRA, YSYEKL. V was cut by 1 base and J by 4 bases, with 10 bases left in between.

A note on this clone: The junction departs from germline at one end; a sequencing error may be responsible. V is TRBV7-2 and J is TRBJ2-4; possible D gene TRBD1, 6 bases. The CDR3 has 13 amino acids. The germline CDR1 and CDR2 sequences are SGHTA and FQGNSA. The CDR3 sequence: CASSLTIQGSSDF. The CDR3 DNA sequence: TGTGCCAGCAGCTTAACTATACAGGGCTCCTCGGACTTC.

The chain recombines TRBV4-3 with TRBJ1-5; the D gene is possibly TRBD1 (6 bases). Trimming shortened V by 3 bases and J by 3 bases, and 12 bases separated the two germline ends. The CDR3 extends over 15 amino acids. CDR1 LGHNA and CDR2 YSLEER come from the germline V gene. CDR3 sequence reads: CASSQSQGVNQPQHF. CDR3 bases: TGCGCCAGCAGCCAGTCACAGGGAGTCAATCAGCCCCAGCATTTT.

This rearrangement joins TRBV7-8 to TRBJ1-4; 8 nucleotides align to TRBD1. Germline CDR1 and CDR2: SGHVS and FQNEAQ. Trimming cost V 5 bases and J 8 bases; bases outside gene matches: 4. The CDR3 spans 13 residues. The CDR3 is CASSQGAGEKLFF. The DNA of the CDR3 is TGTGCCAGCAGCCAGGGGGCAGGAGAAAAACTGTTTTTT.

This chain uses TRBV12-3 or TRBV12-4 with TRBJ1-5, with no clear D. V was cut by 8 bases and J by 3 bases, with 8 bases left in between. This CDR3 spans 12 amino acids. CDR3 loop: CASRQVNQPQHF. CDR3 in DNA: TGTGCCAGCCGTCAGGTCAATCAGCCCCAGCATTTT.

This chain uses TRBV5-8 with TRBJ2-1; possibly TRBD1 for D (6 bases). Germline values: CDR1 SGHTS, CDR2 YDEGEE. The V and J ends lost 7 bases and 4 bases respectively, with 18 bases between them. This CDR3 spans 15 amino acids. CDR3 in DNA: TGTGCCAGCTCCCCCCCGGACAGACTTTACAATGAGCAGTTCTTC. Translation: CASSPPDRLYNEQFF.

This chain connects TRBV11-2 to TRBJ1-1; 9 nucleotides agree with TRBD1. Per germline, CDR1 SGHAT and CDR2 FQNNGV. The junction had 8 bases not matched to a gene; V was cut back by 4 bases and J by 5 bases. This CDR3 is 15 amino acids long. The CDR3, as DNA: TGTGCCAGCAGCTCCATACAGGGGGCTGGAACTGAAGCTTTCTTT. It yields the protein CASSSIQGAGTEAFF.